The 28 T cell receptor beta chains listed next were all sequenced from one sample in a study of metastatic and nonmetastatic thyroid tumors. Using MiXCR, TCRdb re-called clones from the PCR reads. The sample lists 15,000 to 20,000 clones, about 25% occurring once. No treatment had been given to any patient before thyroid surgery. The material sequenced was adjacent normal tissue. The source of these receptors is a female donor with papillary thyroid cancer or a benign thyroid nodule (not recorded which). Some clones in this sample may be carry-over from other donors' samples.

The J gene is TRBJ2-2, the V gene TRBV30, with D tentatively TRBD2 (5 bases). Between the trimmed V and J ends, which lost 4 bases and 7 bases, there was a span of 10 bases. CDR1 is GTSNPN and CDR2 is SVGIG in the germline V gene (reference sequence). The CDR3 is 12 amino acids. The CDR3 loop reads CAWTRGIGELFF. The CDR3 region has the DNA TGTGCCTGGACTCGGGGTATCGGGGAGCTGTTTTTT.

The rearrangement links TRBV5-1 to TRBJ2-3, with TRBD1 matching over 7 bases. Germline V lookup: CDR1 SGHRS, CDR2 YFSETQ. CDR3 length: 15 amino acids. With 0 bases clipped from V and 6 bases from J, the junction kept 7 bases outside the gene matches. The DNA of the CDR3 is TGCGCCAGCAGCTTGGATGGCCAGGGGGAGGATACGCAGTATTTT. It translates to CASSLDGQGEDTQYF.

V usage is TRBV6-2 or TRBV6-3 and J usage is TRBJ2-7; TRBD2 aligns across 7 bases. Germline CDR1 is MNHEY and CDR2 is SVGEGT. The CDR3 consists of 13 residues. The trim removed 10 bases at V and 0 bases at J, leaving 6 bases unmatched. Here the CDR3 reads CAITRGDSYEQYF. CDR3 sequence (DNA): TGTGCCATCACTCGGGGGGACTCCTACGAGCAGTACTTC.

The gene calls are TRBV7-6 and TRBJ2-7; D possibly corresponds to TRBD2 (6 bases). V lost 3 bases and J 6 bases, leaving 9 bases between the germline ends. CDR1 and CDR2 from the germline V gene are SGHVS and FNYEAQ. This CDR3 has 12 residues. The CDR3 region has the DNA TGTGCCAGCAGCTTCGTGGGGGGCGAGCAGTACTTC. It specifies CASSFVGGEQYF. Full variable domain (outside the CDR3, taken from reference TRBV7-6 and TRBJ2-7): GAGVSQSPRYKVTKRGQDVALRCDPISGHVSLYWYRQALGQGPEFLTYFNYEAQQDKSGLPNDRFSAERPEGSISTLTIQRTEQRDSAMYRCASSFVGGEQYFGPGTRLTVT.

The chain links TRBV19 to TRBJ2-3; D perhaps matches TRBD2 (5 bases). Germline loops: CDR1 LNHDA, CDR2 SQIVND (reference sequence). V was pared by 4 bases and J by 1 base, with 15 bases between. This CDR3 has 16 amino acids. CDR3 amino acids: CASSTVSGSRTDTQYF. CDR3 sequence (DNA): TGTGCCAGTAGTACTGTTTCGGGGTCCCGCACAGATACGCAGTATTTT.

The chain couples TRBV7-8 to TRBJ2-7; possible D gene TRBD1, 5 bases. Trimming removed 4 bases at V and 3 bases at J, with 16 bases between. Germline values: CDR1 SGHVS, CDR2 FQNEAQ. This CDR3 is 15 amino acids long. The CDR3 protein is CASSSHPQGLYEQYV. In DNA, the CDR3 is TGTGCCAGCAGCTCCCACCCGCAGGGCCTCTACGAGCAGTACGTC.

This clone was detected a few times. V gene TRBV2 combines with J gene TRBJ2-5, with 11 bases identical to TRBD2. V lost 5 bases to trimming and J lost 5 bases; unmatched junction nucleotides: 7. This CDR3 contains 15 residues. In germline, CDR1 is SNHLY, CDR2 FYNNEI. The CDR3 coding sequence is TGTGCCAGCAGTCTAGCGGGAGGCTCTTCGGAGACCCAGTACTTC. Its protein is CASSLAGGSSETQYF.

The J gene is TRBJ2-7, the V gene TRBV5-1; D is perhaps TRBD1 or TRBD2 (6 bases each). Deletions cut 7 bases from V and 4 bases from J, with 21 bases between. The germline V gene has CDR1 SGHRS and CDR2 YFSETQ. The CDR3 sequence is 15 residues long. This CDR3 reads CASRRTQEGTYEQYF. In DNA form, the CDR3 reads TGCGCCAGCCGACGTACCCAGGAGGGGACATACGAGCAGTACTTC.

V gene TRBV28 combines with J gene TRBJ2-4, with D possibly being TRBD2 (6 bases). Per the germline V gene, CDR1 is MDHEN and CDR2 is SYDVKM. This CDR3 is 13 amino acids long. Trimming stripped 6 bases from V and 7 bases from J, with 13 bases between. The CDR3 here is CASSPGLPNIQYF. As DNA, the CDR3 is TGTGCCAGCAGCCCGGGACTCCCTAACATTCAGTACTTC. Combining the CDR3 with reference TRBV28 and TRBJ2-4 gives the whole variable domain DVKVTQSSRYLVKRTGEKVFLECVQDMDHENMFWYRQDPGLGLRLIYFSYDVKMKEKGDIPEGYSVSREKKERFSLILESASTNQTSMYLCASSPGLPNIQYFGAGTRLSVL.

In this sample, this clone turned up a few times. The chain uses TRBV28 and TRBJ2-1; D is possibly TRBD1 (5 bases). Germline CDR1 is MDHEN and CDR2 is SYDVKM. V gave up 5 bases and J gave up 5 bases, with 16 bases separating them. This CDR3 has 15 residues. Here the CDR3 DNA reads TGTGCCAGCAGTGGGGCGAGCAGATTGAACAATGAGCAGTTCTTC. Its protein product is CASSGASRLNNEQFF.

This clone was counted a few times. The CDR3 region has the DNA TGTGCCAGCAGTTCCCCACGGAGGGTGCATCGTACCTATGGCTACACCTTC. Its translation: CASSSPRRVHRTYGYTF. The J gene is TRBJ1-2, the V gene TRBV28; no clear D gene. Deletions cut 4 bases from V and 4 bases from J, with 22 bases between. The CDR3 totals 17 residues. Germline CDR1 reads MDHEN; CDR2 reads SYDVKM.

This clone has only a few counts. This chain connects TRBV10-2 to TRBJ2-7; D gene ambiguous. Germline V gives CDR1 WSHSY, CDR2 SAAADI. Trimming cost V 2 bases and J 2 bases, with 10 bases left between them. The CDR3 contains 14 residues. The CDR3 reads CASSEAARAYEQYF. The CDR3, as DNA: TGCGCCAGCAGTGAGGCGGCCCGAGCCTACGAGCAGTACTTC.

This clone turned up a few times. J is TRBJ2-2 and V is TRBV9, with D tentatively TRBD1 (6 bases). V gave up 4 bases and J gave up 1 base, with 11 bases separating them. Per the germline V gene, CDR1 is SGDLS and CDR2 is YYNGEE. The CDR3 loop spans 15 amino acids. CDR3 loop: CASSQRQENTGELFF. The CDR3 region has the DNA TGTGCCAGCAGCCAACGACAGGAGAACACCGGGGAGCTGTTTTTT.

The genes are TRBV28 and TRBJ1-1, with TRBD1 matching over 8 bases. The V segment lost 5 bases and the J segment 10 bases; nucleotides outside the gene matches: 3. The CDR3 is 11 residues long. Looked up from germline, CDR1 is MDHEN and CDR2 is SYDVKM. CDR3 DNA: TGTGCCAGCAGTCCGACAGGGGCAGCTTTCTTT. Residues: CASSPTGAAFF.

Ten or more counts support this clone. V is TRBV7-2 and J is TRBJ2-1; D unresolved. Germline CDR1 SGHTA, CDR2 FQGNSA. This CDR3 has 15 residues. The V end lost 3 bases, the J end lost 5 bases, and 14 bases lay between the germline ends. The CDR3 region has the DNA TGTGCCAGCAGCTTGAGCAAGGTTGAGAACAATGAGCAGTTCTTC. Protein product: CASSLSKVENNEQFF.

This clone was counted only a few times. Germline and junction disagree at one end, which may indicate a read error. This chain links TRBV6-5 with TRBJ1-1; D is possibly TRBD1 (6 bases). This CDR3 is built from 15 residues. The V gene's germline CDR1 is MNHEY and CDR2 SVGAGI. The CDR3 region has the DNA TGTGCCAGCAGTACTGAATACAGGGCGAACACTGAACCTTTCTTT. It is translated as CASSTEYRANTEPFF.

The rearrangement uses TRBV11-1 and TRBJ1-1; maybe TRBD1 (5 bases). Germline lookup yields CDR1 SGHAT and CDR2 FQDESV (reference sequence). V was cut by 5 bases and J by 2 bases, with 9 bases left in between. The length of the CDR3 is 13 residues. In nucleotides, the CDR3 is TGTGCCAGCAGCAAATGGGGCAACACTGAAGCTTTCTTT. Protein product: CASSKWGNTEAFF.

The rearrangement joins TRBV28 to TRBJ2-7; no definite D call. CDR3 length: 13 residues. CDR1 is MDHEN, CDR2 SYDVKM, per germline. The CDR3 sequence is CAIQAELHYEQYF. In DNA form, the CDR3 reads TGTGCTATTCAGGCCGAACTACACTACGAGCAGTACTTC.

This clone was recorded a few times. The genes are TRBV7-9 and TRBJ1-6; no firm D call. The germline gives CDR1 SEHNR, CDR2 FQNEAQ (reference sequence). This CDR3 region has 12 residues. Trimming removed 3 bases from V and 14 bases from J, with 11 bases in between. In DNA form, the CDR3 reads TGTGCCAGCAGCTTTGATACTCTAACCCTCCACTTT. Translated, it gives CASSFDTLTLHF. Full variable domain (missing parts from reference TRBV7-9 and TRBJ1-6): DTGVSQNPRHKITKRGQNVTFRCDPISEHNRLYWYRQTLGQGPEFLTYFQNEAQLEKSRLLSDRFSAERPKGSFSTLEIQRTEQGDSAMYLCASSFDTLTLHFGNGTRLTVT.

The J gene is TRBJ2-7, the V gene TRBV13; D unclear. CDR1 is PRHDT and CDR2 is FYEKMQ in the germline V gene (reference sequence). The CDR3 spans 12 residues. The V end lost 5 bases, the J end lost 6 bases, and 11 bases lay between the germline ends. CDR3 coding DNA: TGTGCCAGCAGCCGCTACCAAGGCGAGCAGTACTTC. Its translation: CASSRYQGEQYF.

This clone was detected a few times. The V call is TRBV20-1, the J call TRBJ2-1; D not certain. The ends were cut back, 3 bases at V and 0 bases at J, with 9 bases in the middle. CDR1 is DFQATT and CDR2 is SNEGSKA in the germline V gene (reference sequence). The CDR3 consists of 14 residues. CDR3 nucleotide sequence: TGCAGTGCTAGGGACCACTCCTCCTACAATGAGCAGTTCTTC. It translates to CSARDHSSYNEQFF.

The chain joins TRBV28 to TRBJ1-2; D gene unclear. V was pared by 8 bases and J by 2 bases, with 6 bases between. Germline V gives CDR1 MDHEN, CDR2 SYDVKM. The CDR3 extends over 11 amino acids. The DNA for the CDR3 is TGTGCCAGCGGGCGGAACTATGGCTACACCTTC. This codes for CASGRNYGYTF.

The chain has TRBV27 and TRBJ2-1; maybe TRBD1 (6 bases). There are 15 residues in the CDR3. Germline V CDR1 and CDR2: MNHEY, SMNVEV (reference sequence). Trimming removed 0 bases at V and 4 bases at J, with 10 bases between. CDR3 sequence reads: CASSLSRDTYNEQFF. CDR3 in DNA: TGTGCCAGCAGTTTATCCCGGGACACTTACAATGAGCAGTTCTTC.

This clone was picked up a small number of times. This chain connects TRBV28 to TRBJ1-2; TRBD1 matches at 8 bases. Trimming removed 4 bases from V and 3 bases from J; junction bases left unmatched: 4. Germline assignment: CDR1 MDHEN and CDR2 SYDVKM. The CDR3 is 14 residues long. The CDR3 nucleotides are TGTGCCAGCAGTTCAGGGGGCTGGGACTATGGCTACACCTTC. Residues: CASSSGGWDYGYTF.

This clone was picked up a small number of times. A read error may account for a junction end that differs from germline. The genes are TRBV6-1 and TRBJ1-1; TRBD1 aligns across 7 bases. Germline V gene data show CDR1 as MNHNS and CDR2 as SASEGT. CDR3 length: 14 residues. CDR3 region: CASRGTGGFAEAFF. CDR3 in DNA: TGCGCCAGCAGGGGGACGGGGGGGTTTGCTGAAGCTTTCTTT.

V usage is TRBV6-1 and J usage is TRBJ2-5; D may be TRBD1 (5 bases). Germline values: CDR1 MNHNS, CDR2 SASEGT. The CDR3 runs to 15 residues. Trimming took off 1 base at V and 5 bases at J, with 14 bases between the two ends. This chain's CDR3 is CASSEGGRAAETQYF. In nucleotides, the CDR3 is TGTGCCAGCAGTGAAGGGGGCAGGGCAGCTGAGACCCAGTACTTC.

Points on this clone: One junction end does not reproduce the germline sequence, and a read error may be involved. The chain uses TRBV6-5 and TRBJ1-5, with D possibly being TRBD1 (5 bases). CDR3 length: 16 residues. The germline CDR1 and CDR2 sequences are MNHEY and SVGAGI. CDR3 coding DNA: TGTGCCAGCAGGGAGACAGTGGACTATAGCAATCAGCCCCAGCACTTT. Residues: CASRETVDYSNQPQHF.

This clone was seen a few times. The rearrangement uses TRBV30 and TRBJ2-1, with 7 bases matching TRBD2. J gave up 9 bases and V 5 bases, and 4 bases lay outside the gene matches. CDR3 length equals 11 residues. CDR1 is GTSNPN and CDR2 is SVGIG in the germline V gene (reference sequence). CDR3 in amino acids: CAWGRAGEQFF. The DNA of the CDR3 is TGTGCCTGGGGGAGGGCGGGTGAGCAGTTCTTC.